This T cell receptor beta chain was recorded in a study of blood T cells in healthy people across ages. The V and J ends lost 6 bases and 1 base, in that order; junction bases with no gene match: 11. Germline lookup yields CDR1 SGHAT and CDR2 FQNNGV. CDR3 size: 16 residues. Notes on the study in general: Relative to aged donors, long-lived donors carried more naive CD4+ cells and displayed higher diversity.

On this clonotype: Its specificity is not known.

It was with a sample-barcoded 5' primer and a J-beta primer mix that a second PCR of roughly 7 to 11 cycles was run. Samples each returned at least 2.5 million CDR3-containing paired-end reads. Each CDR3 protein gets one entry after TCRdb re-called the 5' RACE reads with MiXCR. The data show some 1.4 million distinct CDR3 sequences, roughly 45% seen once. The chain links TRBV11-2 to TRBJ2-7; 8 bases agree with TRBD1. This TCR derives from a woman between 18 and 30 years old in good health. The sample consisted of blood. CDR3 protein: CASSPYRQGRSYEQYF. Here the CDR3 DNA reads TGTGCCAGCAGTCCATACAGACAGGGGAGATCCTACGAGCAGTACTTC.